Presented here are 29 T cell receptor beta chains from one specimen sequenced in a study of cytomegalovirus exposure and HLA in healthy donors. PCR primers comprised 60 Vbeta and 13 Jbeta primers. Repertoires were generated with immunoSEQ multiplex PCR, while TCRdb's copy carries only in-frame clones and drops some. The sample holds hundreds of thousands of clones, about 72% seen once. Sequenced sample: PBMCs. These receptors originate from a male donor in good health and CMV-seronegative.

The table lists this clone with a count of one. This sequence joins TRBV7-3 and TRBJ2-2, with TRBD2 matching 9 bases. CDR1 and CDR2 (germline): SGHTA, FQGTGA. V shed 5 bases, J shed 1 base, and the junction held 2 bases outside the gene matches. This CDR3 has 15 residues. The CDR3 region has the DNA TGTGCCAGCAGCCAAGCGGGAGGGAACACCGGGGAGCTGTTTTTT. Encoded protein: CASSQAGGNTGELFF.

This chain joins TRBV6-5 and TRBJ2-2, with 7 bases aligning to TRBD1. From germline, CDR1 is MNHEY and CDR2 SVGAGI. V lost 7 bases, J lost 4 bases, and 6 bases stayed unmatched. The CDR3 is made up of 14 amino acids. In DNA, the CDR3 is TGTGCCAGCACCCTACAGGGGAGCACCGGGGAGCTGTTTTTT. The encoded protein is CASTLQGSTGELFF.

In the case of this clone: A much larger clone differs from this one at a single base, so this may be a read error. The chain links TRBV2 to TRBJ2-2; 7 positions agree with TRBD1. Germline CDR1 SNHLY, CDR2 FYNNEI. The CDR3 extends over 14 amino acids. Losses at the gene ends were 4 bases for V and 1 base for J; bases not matched to a gene: 0. CDR3 nucleotides: TGTGCCAGCAGTGGGACAGGGAACACCGGGGAGCTGTTTTTT. This sequence encodes CASSGTGNTGELFF.

In its sample, this clone was seen a few times. The chain combines TRBV14 with TRBJ2-1, with 7 bases matching TRBD2. This CDR3 spans 15 amino acids. The V and J ends lost 5 bases and 4 bases, in that order; junction bases with no gene match: 8. CDR1 is SGHDN and CDR2 is FVKESK in the germline V gene. This chain's CDR3 is CASSATSMGYNEQFF. CDR3 DNA: TGTGCCAGCAGCGCGACTAGCATGGGATACAATGAGCAGTTCTTC.

The chain is built from TRBV6-4 and TRBJ2-1; 9 nucleotides align to TRBD2. The CDR3 totals 16 residues. The germline V gene encodes CDR1 MRHNA and CDR2 SNTAGT. Trimming at V came to 0 bases and at J to 2 bases, leaving 2 bases not matched to a gene. CDR3 in amino acids: CASSDSWTSAYNEQFF. The CDR3 DNA sequence: TGTGCCAGCAGTGACTCGTGGACTAGCGCCTACAATGAGCAGTTCTTC.

The V and J genes are TRBV28 and TRBJ1-1; possible D gene TRBD1, 6 bases. Per the germline V gene, CDR1 is MDHEN and CDR2 is SYDVKM. The CDR3 spans 12 residues. The V end lost 6 bases, the J end lost 10 bases, and 15 bases lay between the germline ends. The CDR3 bases are TGTGCCAGCAGCCTAGGGCAGGGGCGAGCTTTCTTT. Amino acids: CASSLGQGRAFF.

CDR3 DNA: TGTGCCAGCAGCGTTCGGGAGGGAATCTACGAGCAGTACTTC. It specifies CASSVREGIYEQYF. The genes are TRBV6-1 and TRBJ2-7, with 8 positions matching TRBD2. The CDR3 covers 14 residues. Germline assignment: CDR1 MNHNS and CDR2 SASEGT. With V trimmed by 6 bases and J by 3 bases, 7 bases remained unmatched.

The CDR3 here is CATSRGNRGTEAFF. CDR3 DNA sequence: TGTGCCACCAGCAGAGGGAACAGGGGCACTGAAGCTTTCTTT. The rearrangement joins TRBV15 to TRBJ1-1; 7 bases line up with TRBD1. Germline CDR1 is LNHNV and CDR2 is YYDKDF (reference sequence). This CDR3 is 14 amino acids long. J was trimmed by 4 bases and V by 1 base; bases with no gene match: 3.

This clone has just one count. The chain has TRBV5-1 and TRBJ2-7; 11 positions agree with TRBD1. Germline V lookup: CDR1 SGHRS, CDR2 YFSETQ. V lost 4 bases to trimming and J lost 4 bases; unmatched junction nucleotides: 4. The CDR3 is 14 residues long. CDR3 bases: TGCGCCAGCAGCGCGGGACAGGGGGTATACGAGCAGTACTTC. This sequence encodes CASSAGQGVYEQYF.

This clone was observed a few times. J is TRBJ2-1 and V is TRBV5-6, with 8 bases lining up with TRBD2. This CDR3 comprises 14 residues. The J segment lost 5 bases and the V segment lost 4 bases, leaving 5 bases of the junction unmatched. Germline lookup yields CDR1 SGHDT and CDR2 YYEEEE. CDR3 coding DNA: TGTGCCAGCAGCGGTAGGCGGGGGGACAATGAGCAGTTCTTC. Translated, it gives CASSGRRGDNEQFF. The full variable domain, its missing parts supplied by reference TRBV5-6 and TRBJ2-1, is DAGVTQSPTHLIKTRGQQVTLRCSPKSGHDTVSWYQQALGQGPQFIFQYYEEEERQRGNFPDRFSGHQFPNYSSELNVNALLLGDSALYLCASSGRRGDNEQFFGPGTRLTVL.

The CDR3 DNA follows: TGTGCCAGCAGCTTGGTAGGGGGCTACGAGCAGTACTTC. Amino acids: CASSLVGGYEQYF. The chain couples TRBV5-6 to TRBJ2-7; tentatively, D is TRBD1 (6 bases). This CDR3 contains 13 residues. CDR1 and CDR2 (germline): SGHDT, YYEEEE. V lost 0 bases and J lost 3, with 7 bases in between.

The chain has TRBV27 and TRBJ2-1; 8 bases are shared with TRBD2. Looked up from germline, CDR1 is MNHEY and CDR2 is SMNVEV (reference sequence). This CDR3 has 16 amino acids. Germline trimming cut 4 bases from V and 2 bases from J; bases unmatched to any gene: 7. The CDR3 DNA reads TGTGCCAGCAGTTATGCGGGAGGAGGACCCTACAATGAGCAGTTCTTC. This encodes CASSYAGGGPYNEQFF.

A single count supports this clone. This chain links TRBV20-1 with TRBJ1-1; the D is unclear. The CDR3 sequence is 11 residues long. Between the trimmed V and J ends, which lost 4 bases and 5 bases, there was a span of 8 bases. Germline V gene data show CDR1 as DFQATT and CDR2 as SNEGSKA (reference sequence). CDR3 nucleotides: TGCAGTGCTAAATGGCGGACTGAAGCTTTCTTT. Translating it yields CSAKWRTEAFF.

V and J are TRBV11-2 and TRBJ2-7; perhaps TRBD2 as D (6 bases). This CDR3 comprises 16 residues. V dropped 1 base and J dropped 4 bases, with 17 bases sitting between them. Germline-derived CDR1 and CDR2 are SGHAT and FQNNGV. In DNA form, the CDR3 reads TGTGCCAGCAGCTTAGGCTCTCACAGGAGGGGATACGAGCAGTACTTC. Translation gives CASSLGSHRRGYEQYF.

The V call is TRBV27, the J call TRBJ2-1; tentative D call: TRBD2 (5 bases). The ends were cut back, 0 bases at V and 7 bases at J, with 16 bases in the middle. Germline lookup yields CDR1 MNHEY and CDR2 SMNVEV (reference sequence). CDR3 length equals 16 residues. The CDR3 DNA reads as TGTGCCAGCAGTTTATCGAGTTGGGAGCCGGGGAATGAGCAGTTCTTC. Amino acid sequence: CASSLSSWEPGNEQFF.

J is TRBJ1-5 and V is TRBV28; D is possibly TRBD1 (5 bases). V lost 11 bases to trimming and J lost 3 bases, with 14 bases between them. Germline loops: CDR1 MDHEN, CDR2 SYDVKM. The CDR3 is made up of 13 amino acids. CDR3 sequence (DNA): TGTGCCGGCGGGGGAACCCTCAATCAGCCCCAGCATTTT. This gives the protein CAGGGTLNQPQHF. Variable domain in full (rest from reference TRBV28 and TRBJ1-5): DVKVTQSSRYLVKRTGEKVFLECVQDMDHENMFWYRQDPGLGLRLIYFSYDVKMKEKGDIPEGYSVSREKKERFSLILESASTNQTSMYLCAGGGTLNQPQHFGDGTRLSIL.

This chain uses TRBV7-8 with TRBJ1-1; 7 nucleotides match TRBD1. The CDR3 runs to 17 residues. The V gene's germline CDR1 is SGHVS and CDR2 FQNEAQ. Unmatched junction bases numbered 9, after V lost 2 bases and J lost 0 bases. In DNA form, the CDR3 reads TGTGCCAGCAGCTTACGCCGGGACAGTAGACTGAACACTGAAGCTTTCTTT. Its translation is CASSLRRDSRLNTEAFF.

The chain is built from TRBV19 and TRBJ2-4; D may be TRBD1 (5 bases). Trimming shortened V by 7 bases and J by 0 bases, and 7 bases separated the two germline ends. Per germline, CDR1 LNHDA and CDR2 SQIVND (reference sequence). The CDR3 loop spans 13 amino acids. CDR3 sequence reads: CASNGAAKNIQYF. The CDR3 region has the DNA TGTGCCAGTAATGGGGCAGCCAAAAACATTCAGTACTTC.

V is TRBV9 and J is TRBJ2-5; 8 bases are shared with TRBD1. CDR3 length: 14 residues. Germline loops: CDR1 SGDLS, CDR2 YYNGEE. The junction had 2 bases not matched to a gene; V was cut back by 0 bases and J by 4 bases. CDR3 protein: CASSVGQGPETQYF. CDR3 sequence (DNA): TGTGCCAGCAGCGTAGGACAGGGGCCAGAGACCCAGTACTTC.

Note on this clone: Additional DNA sequences in this sample encode the identical CDR3. This CDR3 reads CASSPEGLAGEIAKNIQYF. The CDR3 region has the DNA TGTGCCAGCAGCCCCGAGGGTCTAGCGGGAGAGATAGCCAAAAACATTCAGTACTTC. The V gene is TRBV4-2, the J gene TRBJ2-4; 10 bases fit TRBD2. The V gene's germline CDR1 is LGHNA and CDR2 YNFKEQ. Trimming removed 4 bases from V and 0 bases from J; junction bases left unmatched: 12. This CDR3 contains 19 residues.

V usage is TRBV9 and J usage is TRBJ2-2, with 11 bases identical to TRBD2. Germline V gene sequence: CDR1 SGDLS, CDR2 YYNGEE. The CDR3 totals 16 residues. V was clipped by 0 bases and J by 6 bases; unmatched bases: 4. The CDR3 DNA follows: TGTGCCAGCAGCGTAGAACTAGCGGGAGTACCCGGGGAGCTGTTTTTT. As protein: CASSVELAGVPGELFF.

This chain connects TRBV5-1 to TRBJ2-7; tentative D call: TRBD1 (6 bases). CDR1 and CDR2 from the germline V gene are SGHRS and YFSETQ. The length of the CDR3 is 16 residues. Trimming took 3 bases from V and 6 from J, leaving 22 bases between them. CDR3 nucleotide sequence: TGCGCCAGCAGCTCGGGAATAGGGACATCCTGGGGCGAGCAGTACTTC. Its protein is CASSSGIGTSWGEQYF.

The genes are TRBV5-5 and TRBJ2-7; 9 nucleotides match TRBD2. V lost 0 bases, J lost 1 base, and 2 bases stayed unmatched. CDR1 and CDR2 (germline): SGHKS, YYEKEE (reference sequence). The CDR3 loop spans 15 amino acids. The DNA of the CDR3 is TGTGCCAGCAGCTTGGCCCTAGCGGGATCCTACGAGCAGTACTTC. As protein: CASSLALAGSYEQYF.

This rearrangement joins TRBV19 to TRBJ2-2, with 7 bases matching TRBD2. The CDR3 runs to 15 residues. Germline V gives CDR1 LNHDA, CDR2 SQIVND (reference sequence). V dropped 3 bases and J dropped 5; count of bases not matched to a gene: 6. CDR3 in DNA: TGTGCCAGTAGTATGATTAGCGGGCCTACCGGGGAGCTGTTTTTT. Translated, it gives CASSMISGPTGELFF. Together with reference TRBV19 and TRBJ2-2, the CDR3 gives the full variable domain: DGGITQSPKYLFRKEGQNVTLSCEQNLNHDAMYWYRQDPGQGLRLIYYSQIVNDFQKGDIAEGYSVSREKKESFPLTVTSAQKNPTAFYLCASSMISGPTGELFFGEGSRLTVL.

This clone came up once. This sequence joins TRBV30 and TRBJ2-2, with TRBD1 matching 10 bases. CDR3 size: 15 residues. Germline V lookup: CDR1 GTSNPN, CDR2 SVGIG (reference sequence). V was clipped by 8 bases and J by 7 bases; unmatched bases: 13. The CDR3 DNA is TGTGCCCTTACACCGGGACAGGGGATTAACGGGGAGCTGTTTTTT. Its translation: CALTPGQGINGELFF.

This clone was counted a single time. The CDR3 protein is CASRGTGVETQYF. DNA for the CDR3: TGTGCCAGCAGAGGCACAGGGGTAGAGACCCAGTACTTC. The chain carries TRBV7-8 and TRBJ2-5; 7 bases are a match to TRBD1. V was pared by 6 bases and J by 4 bases, with 5 bases of the junction left unmatched. The CDR3 is 13 amino acids. Germline CDR1 and CDR2: SGHVS and FQNEAQ.

The genes are TRBV7-9 and TRBJ1-1; D remains ambiguous. The V end was cut by 7 bases, the J end by 3 bases, with 18 bases between. Germline-derived CDR1 and CDR2 are SEHNR and FQNEAQ (reference sequence). The CDR3 is 15 amino acids. CDR3 bases: TGTGCCAGCACCTCTACCCTGGGCAGCTACACTGAAGCTTTCTTT. Amino acids: CASTSTLGSYTEAFF.

Remarks on this clone: A read error may produce the germline difference seen at one junction end. V usage is TRBV7-7 and J usage is TRBJ2-1, with 10 bases that match TRBD2. The CDR3 covers 19 residues. Germline CDR1 and CDR2: SSHAT and FNYEAQ (reference sequence). DNA for the CDR3: TGTGCTAGCAGCTTAGCTCCCCCCCCAACTAGCGGGACTTTCGGTGAGCAGTTCTTC. It codes for CASSLAPPPTSGTFGEQFF.

V is TRBV21-1 and J is TRBJ2-7; the table assigns TRBD1, which was not confirmed against the DNA. TRBV21-1 is annotated as a pseudogene. The CDR3 covers 15 residues. CDR3 bases: TGTGCCAGCAGCAAAGCGCAAGTCAACACCTACGAGCAGTACTTC. It encodes CASSKAQVNTYEQYF.